This note documents a single T cell receptor (beta chain) sequence. This entry comes from a study of T cells in Graves' hyperthyroidism and ophthalmopathy. Amplified regions were TCR beta CDR3 sequences from RNA transcripts. The TCR CDR3 first-round RT-PCR relied on the HTBI primer set. TCRdb called the multiplex PCR reads again in MiXCR, with one record for every CDR3 protein. The table includes around 200,000 distinct CDR3 sequences, 18% detected once. From germline, CDR1 is SGHRS and CDR2 YFSETQ. V dropped 4 bases and J dropped 6; count of bases not matched to a gene: 5. This CDR3 comprises 14 residues.

The source of this sequence is a man in his forties with Graves' hyperthyroidism. This sequence joins TRBV5-1 and TRBJ2-2; the match to TRBD1 covers 8 bases. The sample consisted of blood. The CDR3 loop is CASSLTGVPGELFF. The CDR3 DNA reads TGCGCCAGCAGCCTGACAGGGGTCCCCGGGGAGCTGTTTTTT.